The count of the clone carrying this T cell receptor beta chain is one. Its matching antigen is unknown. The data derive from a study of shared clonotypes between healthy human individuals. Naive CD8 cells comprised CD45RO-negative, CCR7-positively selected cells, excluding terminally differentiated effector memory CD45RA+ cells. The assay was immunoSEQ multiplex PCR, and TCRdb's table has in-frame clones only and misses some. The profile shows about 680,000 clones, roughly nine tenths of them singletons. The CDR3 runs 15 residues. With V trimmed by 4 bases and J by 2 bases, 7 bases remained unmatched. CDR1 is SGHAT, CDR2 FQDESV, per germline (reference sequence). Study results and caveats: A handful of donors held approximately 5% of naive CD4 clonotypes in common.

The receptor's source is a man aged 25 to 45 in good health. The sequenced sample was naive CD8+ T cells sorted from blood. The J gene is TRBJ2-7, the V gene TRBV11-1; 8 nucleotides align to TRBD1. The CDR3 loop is CASSSQGTGPYEQYF. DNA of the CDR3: TGTGCCAGCAGCTCACAGGGGACAGGCCCCTACGAGCAGTACTTC.